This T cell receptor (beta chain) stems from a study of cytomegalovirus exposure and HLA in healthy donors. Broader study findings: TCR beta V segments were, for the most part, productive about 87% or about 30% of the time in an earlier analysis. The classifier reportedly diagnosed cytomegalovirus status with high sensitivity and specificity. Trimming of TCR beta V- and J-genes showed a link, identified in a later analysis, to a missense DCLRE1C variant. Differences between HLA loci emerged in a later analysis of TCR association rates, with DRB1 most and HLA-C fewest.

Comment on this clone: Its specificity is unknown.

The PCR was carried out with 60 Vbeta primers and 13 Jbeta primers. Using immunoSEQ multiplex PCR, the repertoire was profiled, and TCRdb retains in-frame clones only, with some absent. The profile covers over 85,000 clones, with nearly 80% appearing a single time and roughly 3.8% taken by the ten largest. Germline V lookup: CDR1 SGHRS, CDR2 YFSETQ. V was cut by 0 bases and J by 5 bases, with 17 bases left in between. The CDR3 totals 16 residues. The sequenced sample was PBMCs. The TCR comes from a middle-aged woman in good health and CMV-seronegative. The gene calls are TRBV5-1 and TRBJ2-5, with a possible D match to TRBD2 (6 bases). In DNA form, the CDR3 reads TGCGCCAGCAGCTTGGGAGCGGGTTTTTCAACGGAGACCCAGTACTTC. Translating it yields CASSLGAGFSTETQYF.